This TCR beta chain was identified during a study of response to subunit inactivated influenza vaccine (dated by TCRdb to 2016 to 2019). The study in broad terms: The study used deep quantitative T cell receptor repertoire profiling to track responses to a trivalent subunit inactivated influenza vaccine. The investigation overall reported the following: The authors proposed that each seasonal influenza vaccination may bring in only a limited number of new T cells.

The sample holds a few counts of this clonotype. Its specific antigen is unknown. The input lacks base qualities; no much larger clone sits a single base away. The library relied on RT-PCR. Instrument on record: Illumina HiSeq 2500. TCRdb applied fastp at Q25 and MiXCR to the public reads, then kept only in-frame beta chains. Here each entry gathers all rows of one CDR3 protein and keeps the most common genes and DNA. This sample lists about half a million distinct CDR3 sequences; around 8% were detected once. The ten largest account for roughly 13% of the sample. The source is a man between 45 and 75 years old who received an inactivated influenza vaccine. Donor details come from another sample of the same person, matched by shared clones. This material consisted of PBMCs from blood, taken around 25 months after vaccination.

The DNA is as follows: TGTGCCAGCAGCCTCCGCCTGGGCAATGAGCAGTTCTTC. Its protein is CASSLRLGNEQFF. The V gene is TRBV5-6 and the J gene is TRBJ2-1; the D gene remains uncertain. From cysteine to phenylalanine, the CDR3 is 13 amino acids long. The entry retains the CDR3 DNA only, 39 bases that are in frame from base 1. At the junction V is shortened by 4 bases and J by 6 bases, with 11 bases in between. The germline V gene yields SGHDT for CDR1 and YYEEEE for CDR2.